The 24 T cell receptor beta chains below all came from one sample that was sequenced in a study of cytomegalovirus exposure and HLA in healthy donors (dated by TCRdb to the late 2010s). Library construction relied on the immunoSEQ multiplex PCR assay. The clones in this table, taken by TCRdb from immuneACCESS, are in-frame only. Not every clone is retained; where verified, under half of the shortfall comes from an unresolved V gene, and the cause of the rest is unknown. The sample has around 350,000 clones on record, roughly 89% of them singletons. The ten largest clonotypes hold roughly 0.83% of the sample. The sample was PBMCs. These receptors came from a woman younger than 35 in good health and CMV-seronegative.

This clone has a single count. CDR3 sequence reads: CASSFRTGGHEKLFF. CDR3 nucleotide sequence: TGTGCCAGCAGCTTCCGGACAGGGGGGCATGAAAAACTGTTTTTT. V and J are TRBV7-9 and TRBJ1-4; 10 nucleotides agree with TRBD1. Germline V gene data show CDR1 as SEHNR and CDR2 as FQNEAQ (reference sequence). Trimming removed 3 bases from V and 6 bases from J; junction bases left unmatched: 4. The CDR3 loop spans 15 amino acids.

The sample holds one count of this clone. The chain is built from TRBV16 and TRBJ2-1, with 7 bases identical to TRBD1. The germline V gene has CDR1 KGHSY and CDR2 FQNENV. The J segment lost 7 bases and the V segment lost 7 bases, leaving 4 bases of the junction unmatched. This CDR3 contains 12 residues. CDR3 protein: CASTPDRNEQFF. The CDR3 DNA sequence: TGTGCCAGCACCCCGGACAGGAATGAGCAGTTCTTC.

A word on this clone: A read error may account for a junction end that differs from germline. This chain uses TRBV5-1 with TRBJ2-7; D might be TRBD1 (6 bases). The V gene's germline CDR1 is SGHRS and CDR2 YFSETQ. The CDR3 is 14 amino acids. The CDR3 here is CASSLEQGSHEQYF. CDR3 nucleotides: TGCGCCAGCAGCTTGGAACAGGGCTCCCACGAGCAGTACTTC.

The gene calls are TRBV28 and TRBJ2-1, with a possible D match to TRBD2 (6 bases). The CDR3 length is 16 residues. The germline V gene has CDR1 MDHEN and CDR2 SYDVKM. V shed 5 bases and J shed 2 bases, with 16 bases lying between them. The CDR3 reads CASSPRDLSPYNEQFF. The CDR3 DNA follows: TGTGCCAGCAGTCCGCGGGACCTCTCCCCCTACAATGAGCAGTTCTTC.

This clone showed up just once. V and J are TRBV7-8 and TRBJ2-5; 8 bases align to TRBD2. V lost 3 bases and J lost 5; bases outside the gene matches: 2. CDR1 is SGHVS and CDR2 is FQNEAQ in the germline V gene. This CDR3 spans 13 amino acids. Here the CDR3 DNA reads TGTGCCAGCAGCTTCCCGGGGGGGGAGACCCAGTACTTC. It codes for CASSFPGGETQYF.

This chain links TRBV6-4 with TRBJ2-2; TRBD1 is a possible D gene (5 bases). V was clipped by 5 bases and J by 5 bases, with 12 bases between them. The germline V gene encodes CDR1 MRHNA and CDR2 SNTAGT. CDR3 length equals 14 residues. The DNA of the CDR3 is TGTGCCAGCAGTCAGGGAAGTGAGACCGGGGAGCTGTTTTTT. Translation: CASSQGSETGELFF.

This clone was counted between two and nine times. The chain carries TRBV6-5 and TRBJ1-2, with D possibly matching TRBD1 (5 bases). Looked up from germline, CDR1 is MNHEY and CDR2 is SVGAGI. This CDR3 comprises 14 residues. The ends were cut back, 5 bases at V and 3 bases at J, with 13 bases in the middle. CDR3 sequence reads: CASSRRQNDYGYTF. The CDR3 DNA sequence: TGTGCCAGCAGTAGACGACAGAACGACTATGGCTACACCTTC.

The chain uses TRBV20-1 and TRBJ1-4; D remains unclear. Trimming left V 8 bases short and J 7 bases short, with 8 bases between. The CDR3 is 10 residues long. Germline CDR1 is DFQATT and CDR2 is SNEGSKA (reference sequence). The CDR3 here is CSTGPEKLFF. CDR3 sequence (DNA): TGCAGTACTGGTCCTGAAAAACTGTTTTTT.

The chain couples TRBV5-1 to TRBJ2-7, with D possibly TRBD2 on 6 matching bases. Germline CDR1 SGHRS, CDR2 YFSETQ. The CDR3 sequence is 15 residues long. V dropped 2 bases and J dropped 5 bases, with 17 bases sitting between them. Here the CDR3 reads CASSFLRDSGDEQYF. The CDR3 DNA reads TGCGCCAGCAGCTTTCTCCGGGACTCCGGGGACGAGCAGTACTTC.

This chain joins TRBV2 and TRBJ1-6; 7 bases line up with TRBD1. The V and J ends lost 2 bases and 0 bases, in that order; junction bases with no gene match: 4. Germline V gene sequence: CDR1 SNHLY, CDR2 FYNNEI. The CDR3 runs to 17 residues. The CDR3 nucleotides are TGTGCCAGCAGTGAAAGGGGGCGGAGCTCCTATAATTCACCCCTCCACTTT. Its protein product is CASSERGRSSYNSPLHF.

The rearrangement joins TRBV4-1 to TRBJ1-5; possibly TRBD1 for D (6 bases). Trimming took 3 bases from V and 4 from J, leaving 16 bases between them. The CDR3 is 16 residues long. The V gene's germline CDR1 is MGHRA and CDR2 YSYEKL. Here the CDR3 DNA reads TGCGCCAGCAGCCACCCCGGGACACTCAAGAATCAGCCCCAGCATTTT. This codes for CASSHPGTLKNQPQHF.

The V call is TRBV4-2, the J call TRBJ1-5, with D perhaps TRBD1 (5 bases). This CDR3 has 15 amino acids. The ends were cut back, 0 bases at V and 7 bases at J, with 13 bases in the middle. Germline-derived CDR1 and CDR2 are LGHNA and YNFKEQ. The CDR3 loop reads CASSQDPAGKQPQHF. In nucleotides, the CDR3 is TGTGCCAGCAGCCAAGATCCGGCAGGGAAGCAGCCCCAGCATTTT.

The chain carries TRBV28 and TRBJ1-2; the D is unclear. Trimming left V 4 bases short and J 4 bases short, with 10 bases between. Germline values: CDR1 MDHEN, CDR2 SYDVKM. CDR3 size: 13 residues. CDR3 in DNA: TGTGCCAGCAGTTCGGTTCCAGGCTATGGCTACACCTTC. Its protein is CASSSVPGYGYTF.

The rearrangement joins TRBV28 to TRBJ2-7, with 10 bases aligning to TRBD1. The CDR3 sequence is 12 residues long. Germline V gives CDR1 MDHEN, CDR2 SYDVKM. J gave up 10 bases and V 2 bases, and 2 bases lay outside the gene matches. CDR3 DNA sequence: TGTGCCAGCAGTTTAGGGACAGGGGACCAGTACTTC. Protein: CASSLGTGDQYF.

The V call is TRBV19, the J call TRBJ1-1; TRBD1 might be the D (5 bases). CDR1 and CDR2 (germline): LNHDA, SQIVND (reference sequence). The V end lost 4 bases, the J end lost 0 bases, and 9 bases lay between the germline ends. The CDR3 is made up of 14 amino acids. The CDR3: CASSTGLMNTEAFF. The CDR3 DNA reads as TGTGCCAGTAGTACGGGACTCATGAACACTGAAGCTTTCTTT.

This sequence joins TRBV28 and TRBJ2-7; the D gene is possibly TRBD2 (6 bases). The germline CDR1 and CDR2 sequences are MDHEN and SYDVKM. CDR3 length: 15 amino acids. The V and J ends lost 1 base and 0 bases respectively, with 10 bases between them. CDR3 loop: CASSLFGSGSYEQYF. The DNA for the CDR3 is TGTGCCAGCAGTTTATTCGGTAGCGGCTCCTACGAGCAGTACTTC.

V usage is TRBV6-1 and J usage is TRBJ2-1; 8 nucleotides match TRBD2. CDR1 is MNHNS and CDR2 is SASEGT in the germline V gene. The junction had 6 bases not matched to a gene; V was cut back by 6 bases and J by 5 bases. The CDR3 length is 14 residues. The CDR3, as DNA: TGTGCCAGCAGGGGGCTAGCGGGCAACAATGAGCAGTTCTTC. Protein product: CASRGLAGNNEQFF.

This rearrangement joins TRBV5-1 to TRBJ2-7; 9 bases map to TRBD1. The V gene end was trimmed by 4 bases and the J gene end by 0 bases; junction bases not matched to a gene: 14. Germline CDR1 is SGHRS and CDR2 is YFSETQ. The CDR3 has 18 amino acids. In DNA form, the CDR3 reads TGCGCCAGCAGCCTAGGACAGGGGATCGGGTTCGGCTCCTACGAGCAGTACTTC. This translates into CASSLGQGIGFGSYEQYF.

The CDR3 sequence: CASSSGRTDIQYF. CDR3 sequence (DNA): TGTGCCAGCTCATCGGGGAGAACCGACATTCAGTACTTC. The V call is TRBV18, the J call TRBJ2-4, with a possible D match to TRBD2 (5 bases). Germline CDR1 is KGHSH and CDR2 is LQKENI. This CDR3 region has 13 residues. V dropped 5 bases and J dropped 8 bases, with 13 bases sitting between them. Using reference TRBV18 and TRBJ2-4 for the parts outside the CDR3, the full variable domain is NAGVMQNPRHLVRRRGQEARLRCSPMKGHSHVYWYRQLPEEGLKFMVYLQKENIIDESGMPKERFSAEFPKEGPSILRIQQVVRGDSAAYFCASSSGRTDIQYFGAGTRLSVL.

The V call is TRBV11-3, the J call TRBJ2-1; 9 bases align to TRBD2. With V trimmed by 2 bases and J by 4 bases, 6 bases remained unmatched. The CDR3 is 16 residues long. Germline V gene sequence: CDR1 SGHNT, CDR2 YENEEA. This CDR3 reads CASSLFGGRGYNEQFF. Written as DNA, the CDR3 is TGTGCCAGCAGCTTATTTGGCGGGAGGGGGTACAATGAGCAGTTCTTC.

This rearrangement joins TRBV28 to TRBJ1-2; 8 nucleotides align to TRBD1. Per the germline V gene, CDR1 is MDHEN and CDR2 is SYDVKM. This CDR3 has 18 amino acids. The V segment lost 3 bases and the J segment 6 bases; nucleotides outside the gene matches: 18. The CDR3 DNA reads TGTGCCAGCAGTTTTTCCCCACCTTCCACATTACAGGGGGATGGCTACACCTTC. Translating it yields CASSFSPPSTLQGDGYTF.

This clone was seen a single time. V is TRBV6-1 and J is TRBJ2-3, with D tentatively TRBD2 (7 bases). Trimming stripped 4 bases from V and 6 bases from J, with 14 bases between. CDR1 MNHNS and CDR2 SASEGT come from the germline V gene. CDR3 length: 14 amino acids. In DNA form, the CDR3 reads TGTGCCAGCAGTGCTCCGGGGGGCAGCGATACGCAGTATTTT. Its protein product is CASSAPGGSDTQYF.

About this clone itself: Other DNA sequences in the same sample also yield this CDR3. The chain recombines TRBV4-1 with TRBJ2-3; no firm D call. V shed 0 bases and J shed 1 base, with 5 bases lying between them. The CDR3 totals 14 residues. CDR1 is MGHRA, CDR2 YSYEKL, per germline. In DNA form, the CDR3 reads TGCGCCAGCAGCCAAGATCAGGGCACAGATACGCAGTATTTT. Its translation is CASSQDQGTDTQYF.

J is TRBJ1-5 and V is TRBV19; TRBD1 is a possible D gene (5 bases). The V end lost 5 bases, the J end lost 4 bases, and 9 bases lay between the germline ends. CDR3 length equals 13 residues. The germline gives CDR1 LNHDA, CDR2 SQIVND (reference sequence). The CDR3 loop reads CASSFRENQPQHF. The CDR3 nucleotides read TGTGCCAGTAGTTTCAGGGAAAATCAGCCCCAGCATTTT.